The clone carrying this TCR beta chain was recorded a few times. Antigen: not known. The CDR3 spans 16 residues. Per germline, CDR1 MNHEY and CDR2 SMNVEV (reference sequence). V lost 7 bases and J 3 bases, leaving 21 bases between the germline ends. Both TRBC1 and TRBC2 were covered by a beta constant-region primer of two equimolar oligonucleotides. Nested alpha and beta constant-region primers with the SP2 primer drove four PCR rounds on ligated cDNA. A single record per CDR3 protein comes from TCRdb applying MiXCR to the UMI-ligation and nested PCR reads. Among approximately 150,000 distinct CDR3 sequences listed, roughly 20% were seen once. The record originates from a study of naive and memory T cell subsets. Points from the study as a whole: Naive repertoires, especially CD8, held a few larger clonotypes, possibly memory cells re-expressing CD45RA.

This TCR was sampled from a human donor in good health. The sequencing input was naive CD4+ T cells from blood. V gene TRBV27 combines with J gene TRBJ1-1, with D tentatively TRBD1 (5 bases). This CDR3 is CASINSNRGTDTEAFF. In DNA form, the CDR3 reads TGTGCCAGCATCAACTCAAATCGGGGCACGGACACTGAAGCTTTCTTT.